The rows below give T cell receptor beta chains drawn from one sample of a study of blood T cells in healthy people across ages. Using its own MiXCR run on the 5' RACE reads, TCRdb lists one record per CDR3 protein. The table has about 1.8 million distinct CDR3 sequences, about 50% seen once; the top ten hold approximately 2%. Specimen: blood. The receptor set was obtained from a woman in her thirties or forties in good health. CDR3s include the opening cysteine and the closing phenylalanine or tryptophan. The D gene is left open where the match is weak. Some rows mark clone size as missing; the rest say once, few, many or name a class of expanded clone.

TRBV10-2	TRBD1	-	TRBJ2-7	CTAAPGQGYEQYF	TGCACCGCAGCCCCGGGACAGGGATACGAGCAGTACTTC
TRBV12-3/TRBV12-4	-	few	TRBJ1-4	CASSLQGSYEKLFF	TGTGCCAGCAGTTTGCAGGGATCGTATGAAAAACTGTTTTTT
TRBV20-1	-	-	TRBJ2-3	CSARDLQWGFTDTQYF	TGCAGTGCTAGAGATCTCCAATGGGGCTTCACAGATACGCAGTATTTT
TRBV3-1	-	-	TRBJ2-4	CASSLSTGTLAKNIQYF	TGTGCCAGCAGCCTATCGACAGGTACTCTAGCCAAAAACATTCAGTACTTC
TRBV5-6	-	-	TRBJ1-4	CASSLGGGFPEKLFF	TGTGCCAGCAGCTTGGGAGGAGGGTTTCCAGAAAAACTGTTTTTT
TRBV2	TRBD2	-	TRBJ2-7	CATKTSGVSYEQYF	TGTGCCACCAAGACTAGCGGGGTCTCCTACGAGCAGTACTTC
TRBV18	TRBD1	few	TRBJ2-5	CASSPPTGVEGTQYF	TGTGCCAGCTCACCACCGACAGGGGTCGAAGGGACCCAGTACTTC
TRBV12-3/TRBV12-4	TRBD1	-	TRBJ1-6	CTSSPIGGQGLSPLHF	TGTACCAGCAGTCCCATTGGGGGACAGGGTCTCTCACCCCTCCACTTT
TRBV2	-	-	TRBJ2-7	CASSGPGDYEQYF	TGTGCCAGCAGTGGGCCAGGAGACTACGAGCAGTACTTC
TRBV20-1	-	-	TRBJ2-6	CSAGGGTGANVLTF	TGCAGTGCTGGAGGGGGCACTGGGGCCAACGTCCTGACTTTC
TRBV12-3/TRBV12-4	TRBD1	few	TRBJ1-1	CASSLRSGGSGTEAFF	TGTGCCAGCAGTTTGCGGTCAGGGGGCTCGGGCACTGAAGCTTTCTTT
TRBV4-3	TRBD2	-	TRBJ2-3	CASSQRPAGTDTQYF	TGCGCCAGCAGCCAACGACCAGCGGGGACAGATACGCAGTATTTT
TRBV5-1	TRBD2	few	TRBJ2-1	CASSLFLAGGNEQFF	TGCGCCAGCAGCTTGTTTCTAGCGGGGGGGAATGAGCAGTTCTTC
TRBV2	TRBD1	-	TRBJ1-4	CASSSGTGDFGEKLFF	TGTGCCAGCAGCTCCGGGACAGGGGATTTCGGTGAAAAACTGTTTTTT
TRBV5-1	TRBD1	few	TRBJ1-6	CASSHGQESSYNSPLHF	TGCGCCAGCAGCCATGGACAGGAGAGCTCCTATAATTCACCCCTCCACTTT
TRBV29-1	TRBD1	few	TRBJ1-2	CSVSPGQGNGYTF	TGCAGCGTTAGTCCGGGACAGGGGAATGGCTACACCTTC
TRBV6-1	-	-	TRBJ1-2	CASRRQQARDYGYTF	TGTGCCAGCCGACGACAACAGGCCCGGGACTATGGCTACACCTTC
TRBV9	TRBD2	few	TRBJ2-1	CASSPGGGLAGNEQFF	TGTGCCAGCAGCCCCGGCGGGGGACTAGCGGGGAATGAGCAGTTCTTC
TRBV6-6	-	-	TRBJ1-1	CASSLGTGDEAFF	TGTGCCAGCAGTCTCGGGACGGGGGATGAAGCTTTCTTT
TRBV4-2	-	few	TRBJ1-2	CASSQGQGRNYGYTF	TGTGCCAGCAGCCAAGGACAAGGGCGGAACTATGGCTACACCTTC
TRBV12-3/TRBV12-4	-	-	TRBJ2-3	CAGSLGGGPTDTQYF	TGTGCCGGCAGTTTAGGGGGGGGCCCCACAGATACGCAGTATTTT
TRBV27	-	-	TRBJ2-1	CASSLFLPIRWCEQFF	TGTGCCAGCAGTTTATTCCTCCCTATTAGATGGTGTGAGCAGTTCTTC
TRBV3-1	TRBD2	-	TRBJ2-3	CASSHGSSGGALRDTQYF	TGTGCCAGCAGCCATGGGAGTAGCGGGGGAGCACTCCGGGATACGCAGTATTTT
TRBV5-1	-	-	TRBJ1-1	CASREIGRAGTEAFF	TGCGCCAGCAGGGAAATTGGGAGGGCCGGCACTGAAGCTTTCTTT
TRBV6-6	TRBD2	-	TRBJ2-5	CASSYSGTSGQETQYF	TGTGCCAGCAGTTACTCGGGGACTAGCGGGCAAGAGACCCAGTACTTC
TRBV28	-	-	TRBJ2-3	CASGLGQKDTDTQYF	TGTGCCAGCGGGCTGGGGCAGAAAGACACAGATACGCAGTATTTT